Below, one T cell receptor (beta chain) is given with its context. Its matching antigen is unknown. This record comes from a study of Ad26.COV2.S vaccination and SARS-CoV-2 variants. Study-wide context: Dosing was one shot or two shots 56 days apart.

Measured with immunoSEQ multiplex PCR; TCRdb has only the in-frame clones, and not every one. Of about 350,000 clones in the sample, roughly 90% were seen once. Documented treatment: about 20 received Ad26.COV2.S at low or high dose, single or two shots; about 5 received placebo; per-sample allocation not given. Specimens were obtained on day 63 following the first vaccine or placebo injection. An adult donor aged 18-55 years was enrolled in Boston. This CDR3 is 13 amino acids long. Germline V lookup: CDR1 MNHEY, CDR2 SMNVEV (reference sequence). With 8 bases removed from V and 5 bases from J, the gap between germline ends came to 15 bases. Whole-study results and caveats: Responses of T cells in total may have been underestimated by the TCR breadth and depth analyses. Comparability of non-spike TCR breadth was observed across vaccine and placebo recipients.

The rearrangement links TRBV27 to TRBJ1-2; D is unresolved. The material sequenced was peripheral blood, taken in a trial of Ad26.COV2.S vaccine versus placebo. The sequence was collected from a person between 18 and 65 years old who received the Ad26.COV2.S COVID-19 vaccine or a placebo. DNA of the CDR3: TGTGCCAGCGGCGACACGGACGGATATGGCTACACCTTC. Its translation: CASGDTDGYGYTF.